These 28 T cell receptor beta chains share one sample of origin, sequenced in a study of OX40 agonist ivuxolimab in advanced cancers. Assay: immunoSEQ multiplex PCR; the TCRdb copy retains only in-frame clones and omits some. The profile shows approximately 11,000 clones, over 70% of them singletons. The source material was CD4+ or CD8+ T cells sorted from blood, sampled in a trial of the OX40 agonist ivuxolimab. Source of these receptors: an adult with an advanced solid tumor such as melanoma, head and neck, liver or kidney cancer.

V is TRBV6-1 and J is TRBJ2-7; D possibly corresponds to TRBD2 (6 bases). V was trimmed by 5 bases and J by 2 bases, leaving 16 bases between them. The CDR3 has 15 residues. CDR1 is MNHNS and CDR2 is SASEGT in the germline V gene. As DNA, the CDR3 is TGTGCCAGCAGTACGCCCGGGACTGGACCCTACGAGCAGTACTTC. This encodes CASSTPGTGPYEQYF.

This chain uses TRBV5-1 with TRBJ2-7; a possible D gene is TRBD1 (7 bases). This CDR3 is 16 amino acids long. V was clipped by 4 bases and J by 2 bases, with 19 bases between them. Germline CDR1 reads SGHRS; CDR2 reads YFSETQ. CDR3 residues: CASSPPGGRSAYEQYF. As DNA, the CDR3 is TGCGCCAGCAGCCCACCAGGGGGGCGCTCAGCCTACGAGCAGTACTTC.

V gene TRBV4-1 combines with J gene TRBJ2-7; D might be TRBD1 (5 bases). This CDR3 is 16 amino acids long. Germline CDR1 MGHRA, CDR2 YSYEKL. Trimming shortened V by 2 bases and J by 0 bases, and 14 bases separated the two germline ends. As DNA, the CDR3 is TGCGCCAGCAGCCAACAGTCCACCGACAGCTCCTACGAGCAGTACTTC. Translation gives CASSQQSTDSSYEQYF.

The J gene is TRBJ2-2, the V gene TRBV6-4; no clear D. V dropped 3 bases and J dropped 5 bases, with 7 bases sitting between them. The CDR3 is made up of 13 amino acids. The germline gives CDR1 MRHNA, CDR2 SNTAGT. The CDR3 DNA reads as TGTGCCAGCAGTGAGAAAGGGACCGGGGAGCTGTTTTTT. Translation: CASSEKGTGELFF.

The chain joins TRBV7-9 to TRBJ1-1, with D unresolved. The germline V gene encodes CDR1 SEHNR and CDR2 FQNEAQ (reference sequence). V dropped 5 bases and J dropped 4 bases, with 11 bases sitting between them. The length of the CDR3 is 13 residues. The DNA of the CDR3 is TGTGCCAGCAGCCCTGGGTCGGGCACTGAAGCTTTCTTT. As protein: CASSPGSGTEAFF.

CDR3 amino acids: CASSPTGWNEQYF. As DNA, the CDR3 is TGTGCCAGCAGTCCGACAGGGTGGAACGAGCAGTACTTC. This sequence joins TRBV28 and TRBJ2-7; 7 nucleotides align to TRBD1. The CDR3 runs 13 residues. V trimming: 5 bases; J trimming: 5 bases; junction bases outside the gene matches: 6. CDR1 and CDR2 (germline): MDHEN, SYDVKM. The whole variable domain, remainder taken from reference TRBV28 and TRBJ2-7, is DVKVTQSSRYLVKRTGEKVFLECVQDMDHENMFWYRQDPGLGLRLIYFSYDVKMKEKGDIPEGYSVSREKKERFSLILESASTNQTSMYLCASSPTGWNEQYFGPGTRLTVT.

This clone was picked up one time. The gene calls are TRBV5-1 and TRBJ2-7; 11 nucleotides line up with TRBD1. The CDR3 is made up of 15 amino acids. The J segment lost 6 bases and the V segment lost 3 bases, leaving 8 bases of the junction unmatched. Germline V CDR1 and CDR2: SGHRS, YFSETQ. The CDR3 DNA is TGCGCCAGCAGCTCCGGACAGGGGGCTCATGCCGAGCAGTACTTC. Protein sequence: CASSSGQGAHAEQYF.

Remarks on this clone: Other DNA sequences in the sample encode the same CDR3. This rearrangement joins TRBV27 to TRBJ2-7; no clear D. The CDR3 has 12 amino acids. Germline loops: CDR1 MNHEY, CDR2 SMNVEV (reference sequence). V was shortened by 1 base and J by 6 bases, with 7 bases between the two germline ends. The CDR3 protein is CASSLWGGEQYF. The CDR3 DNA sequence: TGTGCCAGCAGTTTATGGGGTGGCGAGCAGTACTTC.

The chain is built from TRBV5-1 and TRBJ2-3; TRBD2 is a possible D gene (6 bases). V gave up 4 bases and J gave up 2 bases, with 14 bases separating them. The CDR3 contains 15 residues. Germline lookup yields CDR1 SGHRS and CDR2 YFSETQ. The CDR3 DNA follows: TGCGCCAGCAGCAGCCATAGCGGAAACACAGATACGCAGTATTTT. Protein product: CASSSHSGNTDTQYF.

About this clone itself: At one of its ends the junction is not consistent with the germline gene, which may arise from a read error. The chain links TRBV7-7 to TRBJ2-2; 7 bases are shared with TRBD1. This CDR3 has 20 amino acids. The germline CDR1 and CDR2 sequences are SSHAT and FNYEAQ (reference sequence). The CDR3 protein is CASSFGTEPFEGEVTGELFF. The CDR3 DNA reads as TGTGCTAGCAGCTTCGGGACAGAGCCCTTTGAGGGGGAAGTCACCGGGGAGCTGTTTTTT.

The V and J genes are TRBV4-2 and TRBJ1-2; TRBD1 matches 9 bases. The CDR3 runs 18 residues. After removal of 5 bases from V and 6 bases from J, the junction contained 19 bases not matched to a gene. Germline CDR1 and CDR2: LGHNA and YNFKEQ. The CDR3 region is CASSLWGGTGKIDHGYTF. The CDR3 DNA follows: TGTGCCAGCAGCTTGTGGGGGGGGACAGGGAAGATTGATCATGGCTACACCTTC.

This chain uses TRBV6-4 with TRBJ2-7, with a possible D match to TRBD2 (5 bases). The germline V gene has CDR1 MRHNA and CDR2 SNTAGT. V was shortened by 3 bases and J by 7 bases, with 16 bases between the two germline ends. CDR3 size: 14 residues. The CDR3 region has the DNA TGTGCCAGCAGTGAGACCCACGAGGGTGGGGAGCAGTACTTC. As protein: CASSETHEGGEQYF.

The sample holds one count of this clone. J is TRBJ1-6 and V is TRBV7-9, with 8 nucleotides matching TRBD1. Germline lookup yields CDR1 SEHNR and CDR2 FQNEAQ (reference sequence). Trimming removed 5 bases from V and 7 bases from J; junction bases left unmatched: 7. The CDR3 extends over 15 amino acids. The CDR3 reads CASSTLDRDNSPLHF. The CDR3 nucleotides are TGTGCCAGCAGCACACTGGACAGGGACAATTCACCCCTCCACTTT.

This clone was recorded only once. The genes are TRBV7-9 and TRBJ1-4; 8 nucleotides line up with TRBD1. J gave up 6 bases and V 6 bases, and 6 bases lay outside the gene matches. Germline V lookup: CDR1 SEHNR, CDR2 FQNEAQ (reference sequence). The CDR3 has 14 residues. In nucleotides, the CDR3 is TGTGCCAGCAGTCCCGGGACAGGAGATGAAAAACTGTTTTTT. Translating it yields CASSPGTGDEKLFF.

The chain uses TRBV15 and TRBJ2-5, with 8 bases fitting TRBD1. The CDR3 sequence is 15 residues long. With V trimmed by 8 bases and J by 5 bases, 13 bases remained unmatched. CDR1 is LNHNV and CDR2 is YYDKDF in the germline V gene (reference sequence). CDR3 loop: CATGMLDRGGETQYF. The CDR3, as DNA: TGTGCCACCGGGATGTTAGACAGGGGTGGGGAGACCCAGTACTTC.

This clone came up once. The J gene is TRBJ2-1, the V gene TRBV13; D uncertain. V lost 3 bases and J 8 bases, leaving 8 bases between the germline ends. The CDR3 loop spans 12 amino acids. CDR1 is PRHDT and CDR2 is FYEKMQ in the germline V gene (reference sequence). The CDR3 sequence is CASSLRRDEQFF. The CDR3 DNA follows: TGTGCCAGCAGCTTGAGAAGGGATGAGCAGTTCTTC. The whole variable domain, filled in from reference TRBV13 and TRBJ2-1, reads AAGVIQSPRHLIKEKRETATLKCYPIPRHDTVYWYQQGPGQDPQFLISFYEKMQSDKGSIPDRFSAQQFSDYHSELNMSSLELGDSALYFCASSLRRDEQFFGPGTRLTVL.

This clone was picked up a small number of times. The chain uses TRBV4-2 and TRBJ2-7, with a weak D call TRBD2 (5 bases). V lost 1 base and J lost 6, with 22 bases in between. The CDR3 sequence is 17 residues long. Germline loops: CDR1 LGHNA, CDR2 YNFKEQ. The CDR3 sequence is CASSQVSGGAEYPEQYF. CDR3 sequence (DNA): TGTGCCAGCAGCCAAGTTTCTGGAGGTGCCGAATACCCCGAGCAGTACTTC.

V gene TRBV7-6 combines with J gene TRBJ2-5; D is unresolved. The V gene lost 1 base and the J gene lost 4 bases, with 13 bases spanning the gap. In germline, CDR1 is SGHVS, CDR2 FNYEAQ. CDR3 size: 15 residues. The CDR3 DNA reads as TGTGCCAGCAGCTTAGGAACTGGGCCAGGAGAGACCCAGTACTTC. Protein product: CASSLGTGPGETQYF.

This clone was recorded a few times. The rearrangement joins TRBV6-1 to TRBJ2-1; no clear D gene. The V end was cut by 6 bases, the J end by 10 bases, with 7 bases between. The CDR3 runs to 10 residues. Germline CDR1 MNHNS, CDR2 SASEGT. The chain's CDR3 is CASRGHEQFF. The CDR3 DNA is TGTGCCAGCAGAGGGCACGAGCAGTTCTTC.

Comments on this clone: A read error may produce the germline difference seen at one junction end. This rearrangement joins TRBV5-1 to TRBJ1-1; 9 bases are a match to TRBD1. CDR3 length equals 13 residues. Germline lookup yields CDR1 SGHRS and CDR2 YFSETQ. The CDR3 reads CASSGTGNPEAFF. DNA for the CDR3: TGCGCCAGCAGCGGGACAGGGAACCCTGAAGCTTTCTTT.

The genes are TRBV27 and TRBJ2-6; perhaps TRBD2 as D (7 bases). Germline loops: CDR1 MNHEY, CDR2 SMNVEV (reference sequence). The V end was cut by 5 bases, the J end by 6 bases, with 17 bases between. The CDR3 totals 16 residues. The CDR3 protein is CASSPLGGGTANVLTF. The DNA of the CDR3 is TGTGCCAGCAGTCCCCTAGGGGGGGGGACGGCCAACGTCCTGACTTTC. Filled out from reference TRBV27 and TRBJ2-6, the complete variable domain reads EAQVTQNPRYLITVTGKKLTVTCSQNMNHEYMSWYRQDPGLGLRQIYYSMNVEVTDKGDVPEGYKVSRKEKRNFPLILESPSPNQTSLYFCASSPLGGGTANVLTFGAGSRLTVL.

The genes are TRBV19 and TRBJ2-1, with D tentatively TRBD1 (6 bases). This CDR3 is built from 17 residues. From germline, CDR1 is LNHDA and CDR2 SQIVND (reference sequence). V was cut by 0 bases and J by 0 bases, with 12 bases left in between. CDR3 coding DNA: TGTGCCAGTAGTATAGAATCCCACAGGGCCTCCTACAATGAGCAGTTCTTC. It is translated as CASSIESHRASYNEQFF.

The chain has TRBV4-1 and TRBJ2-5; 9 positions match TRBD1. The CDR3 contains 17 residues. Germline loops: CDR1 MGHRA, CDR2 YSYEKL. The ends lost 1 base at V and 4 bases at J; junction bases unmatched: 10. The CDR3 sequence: CASSQVRGQGYPETQYF. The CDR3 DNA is TGCGCCAGCAGCCAAGTCCGAGGACAGGGGTACCCAGAGACCCAGTACTTC.

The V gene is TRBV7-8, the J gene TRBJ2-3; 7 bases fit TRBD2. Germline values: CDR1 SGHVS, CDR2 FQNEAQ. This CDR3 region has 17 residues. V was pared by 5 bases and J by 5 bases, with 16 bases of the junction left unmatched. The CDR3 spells CASSLHRGAGVGDTQYF. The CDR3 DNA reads TGTGCCAGCAGCCTCCACCGTGGGGCGGGGGTAGGAGATACGCAGTATTTT.

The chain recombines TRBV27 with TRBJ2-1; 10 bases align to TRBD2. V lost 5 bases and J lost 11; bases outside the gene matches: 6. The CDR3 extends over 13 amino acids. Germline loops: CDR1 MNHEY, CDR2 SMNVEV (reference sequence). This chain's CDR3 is CASSRLAGGQQFF. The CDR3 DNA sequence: TGTGCCAGCAGTCGACTAGCGGGCGGACAGCAGTTCTTC.

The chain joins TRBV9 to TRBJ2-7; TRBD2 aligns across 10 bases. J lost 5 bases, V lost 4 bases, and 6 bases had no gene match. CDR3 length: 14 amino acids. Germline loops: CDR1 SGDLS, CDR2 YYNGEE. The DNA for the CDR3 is TGTGCCAGCAGCTTAGGACTAGCGGAGCACGAGCAGTACTTC. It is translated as CASSLGLAEHEQYF.

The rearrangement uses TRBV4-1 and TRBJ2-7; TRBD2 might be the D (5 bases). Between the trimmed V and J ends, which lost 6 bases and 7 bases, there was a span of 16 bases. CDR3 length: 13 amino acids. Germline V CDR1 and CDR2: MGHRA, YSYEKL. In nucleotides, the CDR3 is TGCGCCAGCAGTCCGGAGGATCTGGGGGAGCAGTACTTC. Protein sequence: CASSPEDLGEQYF.

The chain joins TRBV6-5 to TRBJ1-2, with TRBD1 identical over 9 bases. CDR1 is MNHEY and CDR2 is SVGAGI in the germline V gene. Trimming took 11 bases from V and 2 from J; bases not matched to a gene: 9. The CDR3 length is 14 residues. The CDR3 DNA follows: TGTGCCGGGGGGACAGGGAGAGGGAACTATGGCTACACCTTC. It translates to CAGGTGRGNYGYTF.